This is a list of T cell receptor beta chains from one sample in a study of CD8 T cells in Susac syndrome. TCRdb analysed the immunoSEQ multiplex PCR reads with MiXCR anew, one entry per CDR3 protein. The sample shows more than 75,000 distinct CDR3 sequences, around 94% of them seen only once. The sequencing sample was made of CD8+ T cells from PBMCs. These TCRs come from a human donor in good health. CDR3s include the opening cysteine and the closing phenylalanine or tryptophan. D genes are given only for firm matches. The size field is filled for only some rows; it gives once, few, many or a size class.

TRBV27,once,TRBD2,TRBJ2-5,TGTGCCAGCAGTTACCTAGCGGGAGAGCAAGAGACCCAGTACTTC,CASSYLAGEQETQYF
TRBV7-9,-,-,TRBJ2-1,TGTGCCAGCTCCAGGCCGGGGATGAATGAGCAGTTCTTC,CASSRPGMNEQFF
TRBV20-1,-,TRBD2,TRBJ2-3,TGCAGTGCTAGAGCACGTAGCGGGGCCACAGATACGCAGTATTTT,CSARARSGATDTQYF
TRBV24-1,-,TRBD1,TRBJ1-1,TGTGCCACCAGTGACAGACAGGGCTCGAACACTGAAGCTTTCTTT,CATSDRQGSNTEAFF
TRBV4-1,-,-,TRBJ2-2,TGCGCCAGCAGCCAAGTTGGGGCAGGCGCCATCGGGGAGCTGTTTTTT,CASSQVGAGAIGELFF
TRBV25-1,-,-,TRBJ2-2,TGTGCCAGCACCAGGGGTTCGGCCGGGGAGCTGTTTTTT,CASTRGSAGELFF
TRBV5-6,-,-,TRBJ2-3,TGTGCCAGCAGCTCCTGGACCCTCCCAGCGCAGTATTTT,CASSSWTLPAQYF
TRBV10-3,-,-,TRBJ2-3,TGTGCCATCAGTGGCAGCGGGCTAACCGGGGCAGATACGCAGTATTTT,CAISGSGLTGADTQYF
TRBV12-3/TRBV12-4,once,-,TRBJ2-1,TGTGCCAGCGGTTGGGTGGGGAATGAGCAGTTCTTC,CASGWVGNEQFF
TRBV6-1,-,-,TRBJ2-1,TGTGCCAGCAGTGAATGGGTGCAGAAAGGGAATGAGCAGTTCTTC,CASSEWVQKGNEQFF
TRBV20-1,-,-,TRBJ2-1,TGCAGTGCTAGATGGGGTAGCGGACCTAATGAGCAGTTCTTC,CSARWGSGPNEQFF
TRBV25-1,-,-,TRBJ1-1,TGTGCCAGCAGGGTCTACACTGAAGCTTTCTTT,CASRVYTEAFF
TRBV7-9,-,-,TRBJ2-1,TGTGCCAGCAGCTTCTCTACGGGGGAAACCTACAATGAGCAGTTCTTC,CASSFSTGETYNEQFF
TRBV9,-,-,TRBJ2-7,TGTGCCAGCAGCCCACGGACTGGAGACAACTACGAGCAGTACTTC,CASSPRTGDNYEQYF
TRBV4-1,-,-,TRBJ2-7,TGCGCCAGCAGCCAAGGCACGAGGGACGAGCAGTACTTC,CASSQGTRDEQYF
TRBV3-1,-,-,TRBJ2-1,TGTGCCAGCAGTCTGTGGGGGATGGCTGGCAATGAGCAGTTCTTC,CASSLWGMAGNEQFF
TRBV7-9,-,TRBD2,TRBJ2-2,TGTGCCAGCAGTTTAGCGGGGTTCGCGAACACCGGGGAGCTGTTTTTT,CASSLAGFANTGELFF
TRBV29-1,-,-,TRBJ2-1,TGCAGCGTTCACGGGGACAATGAGCAGTTCTTC,CSVHGDNEQFF